Sequencing of this TCR beta chain was carried out in a study of cytomegalovirus exposure and HLA in healthy donors. Study-level findings and limits: In an earlier analysis, most TCR beta V segments were productive about 87% or about 30% of the time. Analyzed later, most CMV-associated TCR beta chains appeared HLA-restricted. Analysis was carried out at a later point, and it linked a missense DCLRE1C variant to TCR beta V- and J-gene trimming. Testing in vitro showed a few CMV-associated chains specific for CMV antigens.

Concerning this clone: The antigen remains unidentified.

The study ran its PCR with 60 Vbeta and 13 Jbeta primers. Libraries were prepared by immunoSEQ multiplex PCR; TCRdb keeps only in-frame clonotypes and omits some of them. The repertoire holds under 200,000 clones, with 73% as singletons. Sequencing was carried out using PBMCs. The TCR sequence derives from a young woman in good health and CMV-seropositive.

CDR3 sequence (DNA): TGTGCCAGCAGCGTCGACTCTGACATAGGAGGTTCACCCCTCCACTTT. Protein product: CASSVDSDIGGSPLHF. The chain uses TRBV9 and TRBJ1-6; D is uncertain. Trimming cost V 2 bases and J 9 bases, with 18 bases left between them. The CDR3 is made up of 16 amino acids. Looked up from germline, CDR1 is SGDLS and CDR2 is YYNGEE.